This paragraph covers one T cell receptor beta chain sequence. Its antigen is not identified. These data originate in a study of cytomegalovirus exposure and HLA in healthy donors. Whole-study results and caveats: The authors listed around 150 TCR beta chains as cytomegalovirus-associated. Trimming of TCR beta V- and J-genes showed a link, identified in a later analysis, to a missense DCLRE1C variant. There were several of the most significant clusters that appeared linked to common viral pathogens in a later analysis. Among the CMV-associated chains, a few were confirmed in vitro as specific for CMV antigens.

V was clipped by 5 bases and J by 0 bases, with 16 bases between them. The CDR3 contains 16 residues. Germline V gene data show CDR1 as SGHVS and CDR2 as FNYEAQ. The PCR contained 60 Vbeta and 13 Jbeta primers. The method was immunoSEQ multiplex PCR; TCRdb's version includes in-frame clones alone and lacks a portion of them. Among about 37,000 clones, 75% to 85% were seen once, and the ten largest hold almost 9.5%. V gene TRBV7-6 combines with J gene TRBJ1-1, with D possibly matching TRBD1 (6 bases). This TCR derives from a woman in her thirties or forties in good health and CMV-seronegative. The sample taken for sequencing was PBMCs. CDR3 nucleotides: TGTGCCAGCAGCCGACGAACGACAGGCATGAACACTGAAGCTTTCTTT. Its protein is CASSRRTTGMNTEAFF.